This T cell receptor (beta chain) was sequenced in a study of CD8 T cells in ankylosing spondylitis. Libraries for TCR beta were made by quantitative 5'-RACE with molecular barcodes. TCRdb ran MiXCR on the 5' RACE reads and lists one entry per CDR3 protein. The profile covers about 360,000 distinct CDR3 sequences, with roughly 15% appearing a single time and roughly 0.99% taken by the ten largest. Study results and limitations: As reported, disease-linked clones showed significant enrichment in matched ankylosing spondylitis synovial fluid. Both synovial fluid and blood in reactive arthritis had previously been reported to carry some motif variants. It appeared that ankylosing spondylitis blood was characterized by a TCR beta motif of several highly homologous variants.

This clonotype was seen at least ten times. Its antigen remains unidentified. This CDR3 region has 15 residues. V was cut by 7 bases and J by 8 bases, with 20 bases left in between. Sequencing was performed on blood, either unsorted or a sorted T cell fraction (not recorded which). The receptor was derived from a male donor with ankylosing spondylitis or in good health (not recorded which). This chain uses TRBV12-3 or TRBV12-4 with TRBJ1-4; D is uncertain. The CDR3 nucleotides read TGTGCCAGCACTCTCTTCGGGCCCGTGGAGGAAAAACTGTTTTTT. Protein sequence: CASTLFGPVEEKLFF.